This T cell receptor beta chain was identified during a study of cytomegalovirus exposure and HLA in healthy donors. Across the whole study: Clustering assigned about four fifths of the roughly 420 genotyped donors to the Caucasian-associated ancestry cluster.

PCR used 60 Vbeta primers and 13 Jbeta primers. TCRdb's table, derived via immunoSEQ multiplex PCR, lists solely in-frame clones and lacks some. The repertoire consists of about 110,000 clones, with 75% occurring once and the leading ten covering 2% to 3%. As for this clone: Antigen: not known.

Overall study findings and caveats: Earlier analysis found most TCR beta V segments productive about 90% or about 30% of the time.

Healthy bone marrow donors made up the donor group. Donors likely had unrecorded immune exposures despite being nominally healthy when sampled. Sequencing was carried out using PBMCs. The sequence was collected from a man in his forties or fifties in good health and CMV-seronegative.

CDR3 protein: CASSTGATSTDTQYF. In DNA, the CDR3 is TGTGCCAGCAGCACCGGAGCCACAAGCACAGATACGCAGTATTTT. The rearrangement links TRBV9 to TRBJ2-3; no definite D call. Trimming cost V 4 bases and J 0 bases, with 12 bases left between them. Germline V lookup: CDR1 SGDLS, CDR2 YYNGEE. The CDR3 sequence is 15 residues long.